This is a list of T cell receptor beta chains from one sample in a study of cytomegalovirus exposure and HLA in healthy donors. The table came from immunoSEQ multiplex PCR; TCRdb's copy has only in-frame clones and leaves some out. In the table there are more than 95,000 clones, 79% of which are singletons. Sequencing was carried out using PBMCs. Receptors originate from a man aged 30 to 39 in good health and CMV-seropositive. CDR3s include the opening cysteine and the closing phenylalanine or tryptophan. D genes are given only for firm matches. A row's size may be missing; if present it is once, few, many or a size class.

TRBD1	TRBV19	TRBJ1-1	NA	CASSIPTGGNTEAFF	TGTGCCAGTAGTATCCCCACAGGGGGGAACACTGAAGCTTTCTTT
TRBD2	TRBV19	TRBJ2-2	NA	CASKERLAGTGELFF	TGTGCCAGCAAGGAGAGACTAGCCGGAACCGGGGAGCTGTTTTTT
NA	TRBV7-3	TRBJ2-1	NA	CASSLYSGALVEQFF	TGTGCCAGCAGCTTATACTCGGGAGCGTTAGTTGAGCAGTTCTTC
TRBD2	TRBV10-3	TRBJ2-3	NA	CAIRASGGAITDTQYF	TGTGCCATCAGGGCTAGCGGGGGGGCCATCACAGATACGCAGTATTTT
NA	TRBV25-1	TRBJ2-5	NA	CASKSSLGGETQYF	TGTGCCAGCAAGAGCTCCCTAGGGGGAGAGACCCAGTACTTC
NA	TRBV6-5	TRBJ1-3	NA	CASSTGISGNTIYF	TGTGCCAGCAGTACAGGGATCTCTGGAAACACCATATATTTT
TRBD1	TRBV4-2	TRBJ2-7	NA	CASSQHASAGGSPYEQYF	TGTGCCAGCAGCCAGCATGCAAGCGCAGGGGGCTCCCCCTACGAGCAGTACTTC
TRBD2	TRBV7-2	TRBJ2-5	NA	CASSLWESGSKETQYF	TGTGCCAGCAGCTTATGGGAAAGCGGGAGCAAAGAGACCCAGTACTTC
TRBD2	TRBV2	TRBJ2-5	NA	CASRDTRGSGEETQYF	TGTGCCAGCAGAGACACCCGGGGGAGCGGGGAGGAGACCCAGTACTTC
TRBD1	TRBV6-4	TRBJ2-7	NA	CASSARQGSSYEQYF	TGTGCCAGCAGCGCCCGACAGGGGTCTTCCTACGAGCAGTACTTC
TRBD1	TRBV7-2	TRBJ1-5	NA	CASGTGSNQPQHF	TGTGCCAGCGGGACAGGGAGCAATCAGCCCCAGCATTTT
NA	TRBV10-1	TRBJ1-4	NA	CASHDRSANEKLFF	TGCGCCAGCCACGACAGGTCGGCTAATGAAAAACTGTTTTTT
TRBD1	TRBV9	TRBJ1-6	NA	CASSSRTGHNSPLHF	TGTGCCAGCAGCTCAAGGACAGGACATAATTCACCCCTCCACTTT
TRBD2	TRBV7-8	TRBJ2-7	NA	CASSLMRGGLTDEQYF	TGTGCCAGCAGCTTAATGCGGGGGGGCCTCACGGACGAGCAGTACTTC
TRBD1	TRBV28	TRBJ1-6	NA	CASSATGLNNSPLHF	TGTGCCAGCAGTGCGACAGGGTTGAACAATTCACCCCTCCACTTT
TRBD1	TRBV19	TRBJ2-5	NA	CASSPDRGRETQYF	TGTGCCAGTAGCCCCGACAGGGGGCGAGAGACCCAGTACTTC
TRBD2	TRBV27	TRBJ2-7	NA	CASRLLAGGHEQYF	TGTGCCAGCAGACTTTTAGCGGGGGGGCACGAGCAGTACTTC
NA	TRBV19	TRBJ1-1	NA	CASSIFPVRLTTEAFF	TGTGCCAGTAGTATTTTCCCAGTCCGCTTAACCACTGAAGCTTTCTTT
TRBD1	TRBV4-1	TRBJ1-4	NA	CASSQPGQGAEKLFF	TGCGCCAGCAGCCAGCCGGGACAGGGGGCAGAAAAACTGTTTTTT
NA	TRBV6-4	TRBJ2-1	few	CASSTEGGTDNEQFF	TGTGCCAGCAGTACCGAAGGGGGAACGGACAATGAGCAGTTCTTC
TRBD2	TRBV7-2	TRBJ2-7	NA	CASSSTSGRVYEQYF	TGTGCCAGCAGCTCAACTAGCGGGAGGGTTTACGAGCAGTACTTC
NA	TRBV4-2	TRBJ1-5	NA	CASSLDLQPQHF	TGTGCCAGCAGCCTAGACCTTCAGCCCCAGCATTTT
NA	TRBV7-8	TRBJ2-6	NA	CASSLSRDSGANALTF	TGTGCCAGCAGCTTAAGCAGGGACTCTGGGGCCAACGCCCTGACTTTC
NA	TRBV5-6	TRBJ2-7	NA	CASHGLSYEQYF	TGTGCCTCACACGGACTATCCTACGAGCAGTACTTC
TRBD1	TRBV30	TRBJ1-6	few	CAWSTGQGNSPLHF	TGTGCCTGGAGTACAGGACAGGGGAATTCACCCCTCCACTTT
NA	TRBV4-1	TRBJ2-7	NA	CASSQGTWTYEQYF	TGCGCCAGCAGCCAAGGGACGTGGACTTACGAGCAGTACTTC
TRBD1	TRBV5-6	TRBJ2-1	NA	CASSAGTGVSGNYNEQFF	TGTGCCAGCAGCGCCGGGACAGGGGTTAGCGGGAATTACAATGAGCAGTTCTTC
TRBD2	TRBV30	TRBJ2-3	once	CAWSVLDSGSTQYF	TGTGCCTGGAGTGTACTGGATAGCGGGTCTACGCAGTATTTT
NA	TRBV7-8	TRBJ1-2	NA	CASSLVSGGYNYGYTF	TGTGCCAGCAGCTTAGTCTCAGGTGGATATAACTATGGCTACACCTTC
TRBD1	TRBV28	TRBJ1-5	NA	CASLSIMSGQGIPNSNQPQHF	TGTGCCAGCCTCAGCATCATGTCTGGACAGGGAATCCCCAATAGCAATCAGCCCCAGCATTTT